A selection of T cell receptor beta chains follows, all from one sample in a study of blood T cell repertoires in COVID-19. Sequencing used immunoSEQ multiplex PCR; TCRdb keeps in-frame clones, though not all of them. The sample carries roughly 100,000 clones, 87% recorded once. Sequencing was carried out using peripheral blood. The source of these receptors is a man over 45 with active COVID-19. The CDR3 runs from the conserved cysteine through the conserved F or W. D genes are given only for firm matches. The size entry is marked missing in some rows and otherwise reads once, few, many or a size class.

D	size	V	J	CDR3	DNA
TRBD2	NA	TRBV6-2/TRBV6-3	TRBJ2-1	CASSDGRGGNEQFF	TGTGCCAGCAGCGACGGGCGCGGGGGTAATGAGCAGTTCTTC
TRBD2	once	TRBV9	TRBJ2-1	CASSVVGTSDEQFF	TGTGCCAGCAGCGTAGTAGGGACTAGCGATGAGCAGTTCTTC
NA	NA	TRBV5-6	TRBJ2-7	CASSRQGGREQYF	TGTGCCAGCAGCAGACAAGGAGGTCGGGAGCAGTACTTC
TRBD1	NA	TRBV6-5	TRBJ2-5	CASGGQAKQETQYF	TGTGCCAGCGGCGGACAGGCTAAACAAGAGACCCAGTACTTC
NA	NA	TRBV3-1/TRBV3-2	TRBJ1-1	CASSQGVGATEAFF	TGTGCCAGCAGCCAAGGGGTAGGGGCTACTGAAGCTTTCTTT
TRBD1	NA	TRBV7-2	TRBJ2-5	CASSPKGQASRETQYF	TGTGCCAGCAGCCCTAAGGGACAGGCTTCTCGGGAGACCCAGTACTTC
TRBD2	NA	TRBV5-6	TRBJ2-1	CASSSPGTSGWLNEQFF	TGTGCCAGCAGCTCACCGGGGACTAGCGGTTGGCTAAATGAGCAGTTCTTC
NA	NA	TRBV11-2	TRBJ2-5	CASSPGIRGPAEETQYF	TGTGCCAGCAGCCCGGGGATCAGGGGCCCCGCTGAAGAGACCCAGTACTTC
TRBD1	NA	TRBV10-3	TRBJ2-1	CAISEDRGLSYNEQFF	TGTGCCATCAGTGAGGATAGGGGGCTTTCCTACAATGAGCAGTTCTTC
NA	NA	TRBV27	TRBJ1-1	CAARRGGEGTEAFF	TGTGCCGCCCGGAGGGGAGGGGAGGGGACTGAAGCTTTCTTT
NA	once	TRBV12-5	TRBJ2-5	CASGLVRVRGQRQETQYF	TGTGCTAGTGGTTTGGTACGGGTTAGGGGCCAGAGGCAAGAGACCCAGTACTTC
TRBD2	NA	TRBV28	TRBJ2-7	CASSPTVGGVGEQYF	TGTGCCAGCAGCCCAACCGTTGGGGGGGTTGGTGAGCAGTACTTC
TRBD2	NA	TRBV4-3	TRBJ2-7	CASSQGLAGYHEQYF	TGCGCCAGCAGCCAAGGACTAGCAGGTTACCACGAGCAGTACTTC
NA	NA	TRBV4-3	TRBJ1-2	CASSQKGGDNYGYTF	TGCGCCAGCAGCCAAAAGGGGGGGGATAACTATGGCTACACCTTC
TRBD2	NA	TRBV24-1	TRBJ2-3	CATSAAGGTDTQYF	TGTGCCACCAGTGCGGCGGGGGGCACAGATACGCAGTATTTT
NA	NA	TRBV18	TRBJ2-1	CASSAAEEQFF	TGTGCCAGCTCTGCGGCGGAGGAGCAGTTCTTC
NA	NA	TRBV4-2	TRBJ1-5	CASSQGLNLYSNQPQHF	TGTGCCAGCAGCCAAGGACTGAATCTGTATAGCAATCAGCCCCAGCATTTT
NA	NA	TRBV9	TRBJ2-7	CASSERGEGYEQYF	TGTGCCAGCAGCGAGAGGGGGGAGGGGTACGAGCAGTACTTC
NA	NA	TRBV3-1/TRBV3-2	TRBJ2-6	CASSSGHSMNSGANVLTF	TGTGCCAGCAGCTCGGGACACTCTATGAACTCTGGGGCCAACGTCCTGACTTTC
NA	NA	TRBV4-3	TRBJ2-3	CASSQDLGTDTQYF	TGCGCCAGCAGCCAAGACCTAGGCACAGATACGCAGTATTTT
NA	NA	TRBV11-2	TRBJ1-2	CASSSSPYGYTF	TGTGCCAGCAGCTCCAGTCCCTATGGCTACACCTTC
NA	NA	TRBV30	TRBJ1-5	CAWSVGDYSNQPQHF	TGTGCCTGGAGTGTTGGGGACTATAGCAATCAGCCCCAGCATTTT
NA	NA	TRBV2	TRBJ1-1	CASGGGNTEAFF	TGTGCCAGTGGGGGGGGAAACACTGAAGCTTTCTTT
NA	NA	TRBV7-8	TRBJ1-1	CASSPRGNTEAFF	TGTGCCAGCAGCCCTCGGGGGAACACTGAAGCTTTCTTT
NA	NA	TRBV7-2	TRBJ2-5	CASNFLGVETQYF	TGTGCCAGCAACTTCCTAGGTGTAGAGACCCAGTACTTC